These 7 T cell receptor beta chains were all obtained from the same sample, sequenced in a study of cytomegalovirus exposure and HLA in healthy donors. Amplification used 60 Vbeta primers and 13 Jbeta primers. The protocol was immunoSEQ multiplex PCR, while the TCRdb copy is restricted to in-frame clones and leaves out a portion. Here the sample spans tens of thousands of clones, about three quarters being singletons. The material sequenced was PBMCs. All receptors derive from a woman aged 40 to 50 in good health and CMV-seropositive.

J is TRBJ2-7 and V is TRBV13, with D unresolved. Trimming took 3 bases from V and 2 from J, leaving 14 bases between them. The germline CDR1 and CDR2 sequences are PRHDT and FYEKMQ (reference sequence). This CDR3 is built from 15 residues. The CDR3 region has the DNA TGTGCCAGCAGCTTTCGGATGGAGTCCCCCTACGAGCAGTACTTC. Translated, it gives CASSFRMESPYEQYF.

The table lists this clone with a count of one. The same CDR3 is also encoded by other DNA sequences in this sample. This rearrangement joins TRBV6-5 to TRBJ1-2; 10 bases match TRBD1. In germline, CDR1 is MNHEY, CDR2 SVGAGI. Trimming took 5 bases from V and 4 from J; bases not matched to a gene: 4. CDR3 length: 14 amino acids. CDR3 sequence reads: CASSRQGASYGYTF. CDR3 bases: TGTGCCAGCAGTAGACAGGGGGCGTCCTATGGCTACACCTTC.

This clone has only one observation. The rearrangement uses TRBV11-2 and TRBJ1-4; tentative D call: TRBD1 (6 bases). This CDR3 has 13 residues. CDR1 and CDR2 from the germline V gene are SGHAT and FQNNGV. The ends were cut back, 3 bases at V and 6 bases at J, with 8 bases in the middle. CDR3 sequence: CASSFNRDEKLFF. Written as DNA, the CDR3 is TGTGCCAGCAGCTTCAACAGGGATGAAAAACTGTTTTTT.

The chain is built from TRBV10-3 and TRBJ1-1; no reliable D call. Germline CDR1 reads ENHRY; CDR2 reads SYGVKD. Deletions cut 11 bases from V and 4 bases from J, with 17 bases between. This CDR3 has 13 residues. The CDR3 loop is CAAAIEVFTEAFF. The CDR3 DNA is TGTGCCGCCGCGATAGAGGTTTTCACTGAAGCTTTCTTT.

This clone has a single count. The gene calls are TRBV13 and TRBJ2-1, with 11 bases matching TRBD2. Germline-derived CDR1 and CDR2 are PRHDT and FYEKMQ (reference sequence). Germline trimming cut 1 base from V and 9 bases from J; bases unmatched to any gene: 8. This CDR3 region has 16 residues. CDR3 nucleotide sequence: TGTGCCAGCAGCTTAGCCCTAGCGGGGGGACCTACTGAGCAGTTCTTC. Residues: CASSLALAGGPTEQFF. Together with reference TRBV13 and TRBJ2-1, the CDR3 gives the full variable domain: AAGVIQSPRHLIKEKRETATLKCYPIPRHDTVYWYQQGPGQDPQFLISFYEKMQSDKGSIPDRFSAQQFSDYHSELNMSSLELGDSALYFCASSLALAGGPTEQFFGPGTRLTVL.

V and J are TRBV5-7 and TRBJ2-7, with 9 bases matching TRBD2. TRBV5-7 qualifies as an ORF whose function is uncertain. This CDR3 has 14 amino acids. The trim removed 4 bases at V and 4 bases at J, leaving 6 bases unmatched. The CDR3 nucleotides read TGTGCCAGCAGCCCCCCTAGCGGGGCTTACGAGCAGTACTTC. It yields the protein CASSPPSGAYEQYF.

CDR3 coding DNA: TGTGCTAGTGGCCCCGTGATAGCAGGGAGGATTTCCGGGGGAGCTTTCTTT. It is translated as CASGPVIAGRISGGAFF. The chain uses TRBV12-5 and TRBJ1-1; possibly TRBD1 for D (5 bases). Germline-derived CDR1 and CDR2 are LGHNT and FRNRAP. The CDR3 is 17 residues long. The V gene lost 6 bases and the J gene lost 10 bases, with 30 bases spanning the gap.